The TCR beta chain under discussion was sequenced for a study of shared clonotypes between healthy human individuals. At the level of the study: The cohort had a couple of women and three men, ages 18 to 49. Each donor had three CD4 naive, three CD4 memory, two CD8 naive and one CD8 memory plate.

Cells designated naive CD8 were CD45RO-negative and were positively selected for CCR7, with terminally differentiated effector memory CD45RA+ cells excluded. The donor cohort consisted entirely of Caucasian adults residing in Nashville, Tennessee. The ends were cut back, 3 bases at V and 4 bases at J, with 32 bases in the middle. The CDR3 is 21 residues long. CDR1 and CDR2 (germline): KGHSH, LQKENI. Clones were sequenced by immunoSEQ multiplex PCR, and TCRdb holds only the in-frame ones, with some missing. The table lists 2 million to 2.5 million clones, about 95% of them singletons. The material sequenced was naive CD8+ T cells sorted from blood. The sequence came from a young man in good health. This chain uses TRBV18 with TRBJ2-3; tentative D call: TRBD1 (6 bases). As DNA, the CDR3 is TGTGCCAGCTCACCTGATGTGTGGCAGGGGCGCAGGGGAGTGCATCCAGATACGCAGTATTTT. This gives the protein CASSPDVWQGRRGVHPDTQYF.